This T cell receptor beta chain was captured by sequencing in a study of blood T cell repertoires in COVID-19. Study-wide background: Sources were T cells, B-cell-depleted T cells, or PBMCs; the material itself was cDNA or gDNA.

Symptom resolution, clearance, or two negative PCRs marked the recovered donors of Cohort 3. This clone was found a few times. The data were produced by immunoSEQ multiplex PCR, yet TCRdb's version contains in-frame clones alone and is incomplete. The sample consists of 200,000 to 250,000 clones, 70% to 85% of them appearing once. CDR3 length equals 14 residues. V dropped 6 bases and J dropped 8; count of bases not matched to a gene: 7. Germline V lookup: CDR1 MNHEY, CDR2 SMNVEV (reference sequence). Sequenced material: PBMCs or T cells enriched from blood (not recorded which). V and J are TRBV27 and TRBJ1-6; TRBD1 matches 7 bases. The receptor was isolated from a woman aged 55-70 years who had recovered from COVID-19. The CDR3 spells CASSQTGLHSPLHF. The CDR3 DNA is TGTGCCAGCAGCCAGACAGGGCTTCATTCACCCCTCCACTTT.